The T cell receptor (beta chain) under discussion was sequenced for a study of blood T cell repertoires in COVID-19. Study-level information: Samples of COVID-19 (acute and convalescent) were obtained from the United States, Italy and Spain. PBMCs, B-cell-depleted T cells, or T cells provided the cDNA or gDNA that made up the material.

Study processing details: Amplification from reference gene primers served as the basis for estimated nucleated cell counts. Method: immunoSEQ multiplex PCR; TCRdb's copy keeps in-frame clones and lacks some. V and J calls and clone size are those listed in that table; D and trimming were worked out from the DNA. The profile shows roughly 350,000 clones, roughly 89% of them singletons. V shed 5 bases and J shed 5 bases, with 6 bases lying between them. Per germline, CDR1 SGHVS and CDR2 FQNEAQ. The CDR3 is 11 residues long. V is TRBV7-8 and J is TRBJ2-5; D ambiguous. Sequenced sample: peripheral blood. The source is a woman aged 18-35 years who had recovered from COVID-19. The DNA of the CDR3 is TGTGCCAGCAGCCAGAGGGAGACCCAGTACTTC. This gives the protein CASSQRETQYF.